The clone carrying this T cell receptor beta chain has more than one count but fewer than ten. Antigen unknown. This sample's treatment: oral pan-JAK inhibitor, 5-10 mg twice daily. These data come from a study of CD8+ T cells in alopecia areata. Whole-study results and caveats: Lesional scalp displayed greater clonality than normal scalp, most notably in alopecia totalis/universalis.

Germline V gene data show CDR1 as SEHNR and CDR2 as FQNEAQ (reference sequence). CDR3 size: 12 residues. The germline V and J ends were trimmed by 7 bases and 4 bases, with 10 bases remaining between them. Reverse transcribed after extraction, RNA yielded cDNA as the sequencing template. Measured with immunoSEQ multiplex PCR; TCRdb has only the in-frame clones, and not every one. The sample contains around 70,000 clones, 29% of which appear only once. The rearrangement uses TRBV7-9 and TRBJ1-2, with D perhaps matching TRBD1 (5 bases). Source: CD8+ T cells sorted from blood, taken at week 4, from a patient treated with tofacitinib. The sequence was collected from a human donor with alopecia areata. CDR3 bases: TGTGCCAGCACCGCAGGGCCCTATGGCTACACCTTC. Encoded protein: CASTAGPYGYTF.